The 25 T cell receptor beta chains given below trace back to one sample, sequenced in a study of identical twins. Each CDR3 protein gets one entry after TCRdb re-called the 5' RACE reads with MiXCR. Of about 730,000 distinct CDR3 sequences in the sample, over 20% are singletons; the top ten hold 4% to 5.5%. These sequences were also reported in another study, on T cells expressing NK-cell markers.

Source material: PBMCs. The receptors originated from a young woman in good health.

This clonotype was recorded a few times. The chain links TRBV6-1 to TRBJ2-4; D gene ambiguous. This CDR3 is built from 13 residues. Germline CDR1 and CDR2: MNHNS and SASEGT. V was clipped by 5 bases and J by 8 bases, with 13 bases between them. The CDR3 reads CASSRTLGDIQYF. The DNA for the CDR3 is TGTGCCAGCAGTAGGACCCTAGGAGACATTCAGTACTTC.

This clonotype was counted between two and nine times. It may be a read error: a sequence one base away is much more abundant. The chain employs TRBV6-1 and TRBJ2-3, with 10 bases fitting TRBD1. J was trimmed by 0 bases and V by 4 bases; bases with no gene match: 1. Looked up from germline, CDR1 is MNHNS and CDR2 is SASEGT. The CDR3 has 15 amino acids. The CDR3 bases are TGTGCCAGCAGTGTGGGACAGGGGAGCACAGATACGCAGTATTTT. Amino acids: CASSVGQGSTDTQYF.

The genes are TRBV7-6 and TRBJ2-3; TRBD2 might be the D (6 bases). This CDR3 spans 15 amino acids. The ends were cut back, 3 bases at V and 2 bases at J, with 12 bases in the middle. Germline CDR1 SGHVS, CDR2 FNYEAQ. CDR3 DNA: TGTGCCAGCAGCTTCGGACCGGGAGCCACAGATACGCAGTATTTT. Translation gives CASSFGPGATDTQYF.

CDR3 DNA sequence: TGTGCCAGCTCCCCCCAAGGGGGCGGGGCCAACGTCCTGACTTTC. Residues: CASSPQGGGANVLTF. This rearrangement joins TRBV18 to TRBJ2-6; 7 bases are shared with TRBD1. The CDR3 length is 15 residues. CDR1 is KGHSH, CDR2 LQKENI, per germline. J was trimmed by 4 bases and V by 6 bases; bases with no gene match: 6.

The V gene is TRBV20-1, the J gene TRBJ2-2; TRBD2 matches at 11 bases. The V segment lost 0 bases and the J segment 6 bases; nucleotides outside the gene matches: 6. Per the germline V gene, CDR1 is DFQATT and CDR2 is SNEGSKA (reference sequence). This CDR3 has 16 amino acids. In DNA, the CDR3 is TGCAGTGCTAGAGATAATTTAGCGGGAGGGCCCGGGGAGCTGTTTTTT. Protein: CSARDNLAGGPGELFF.

This rearrangement joins TRBV9 to TRBJ1-2, with unresolved D. The germline CDR1 and CDR2 sequences are SGDLS and YYNGEE. This CDR3 is 14 amino acids long. Trimming cost V 1 base and J 0 bases, with 7 bases left between them. The CDR3 region is CASSVTDANYGYTF. Here the CDR3 DNA reads TGTGCCAGCAGCGTAACAGATGCTAACTATGGCTACACCTTC.

The CDR3 DNA reads TGTGCCAGCACCTCTGGTGGACGCGGGAACACCGGGGAGCTGTTTTTT. It specifies CASTSGGRGNTGELFF. The chain recombines TRBV5-4 with TRBJ2-2; no clear D. V shed 6 bases and J shed 1 base, with 16 bases lying between them. Looked up from germline, CDR1 is SGHNT and CDR2 is YYREEE (reference sequence). The CDR3 has 16 residues.

The CDR3 DNA follows: TGTGCCAGCTCCCTCTCGGGGACAGCGTTTCCGGGCTACGAGCAGTACTTC. Its protein is CASSLSGTAFPGYEQYF. The chain links TRBV18 to TRBJ2-7, with 7 positions matching TRBD1. Germline V gene sequence: CDR1 KGHSH, CDR2 LQKENI. V lost 6 bases to trimming and J lost 3 bases; unmatched junction nucleotides: 17. The CDR3 sequence is 17 residues long.

This clonotype has more than one count but fewer than ten. This chain joins TRBV10-3 and TRBJ2-1; 10 positions match TRBD2. V was clipped by 10 bases and J by 5 bases; unmatched bases: 5. Germline-derived CDR1 and CDR2 are ENHRY and SYGVKD. The CDR3 totals 13 residues. CDR3 DNA: TGTGCCACCGTGGGACTAGCGAACAATGAGCAGTTCTTC. Encoded protein: CATVGLANNEQFF.

This clonotype has at least ten counts. This chain uses TRBV20-1 with TRBJ1-1; possible D gene TRBD1, 5 bases. Germline loops: CDR1 DFQATT, CDR2 SNEGSKA (reference sequence). Trimming shortened V by 5 bases and J by 7 bases, and 17 bases separated the two germline ends. This CDR3 has 13 amino acids. CDR3 region: CSASRQTQGEAFF. As DNA, the CDR3 is TGCAGTGCTTCTAGACAGACCCAAGGTGAAGCTTTCTTT.

V usage is TRBV11-2 and J usage is TRBJ1-2; D ambiguous. Per the germline V gene, CDR1 is SGHAT and CDR2 is FQNNGV. V lost 4 bases to trimming and J lost 2 bases, with 14 bases between them. The CDR3 loop spans 15 amino acids. CDR3 sequence: CASSSLSRANYGYTF. CDR3 coding DNA: TGTGCCAGCAGCTCCCTGTCAAGGGCGAACTATGGCTACACCTTC.

This sequence joins TRBV6-5 and TRBJ1-1; D gene ambiguous. The CDR3 loop spans 15 amino acids. Germline V gene data show CDR1 as MNHEY and CDR2 as SVGAGI. V was cut by 0 bases and J by 1 base, with 9 bases left in between. In DNA, the CDR3 is TGTGCCAGCAGTTACTCTACGCGGACGAACACTGAAGCTTTCTTT. Translated, it gives CASSYSTRTNTEAFF.

The chain uses TRBV20-1 and TRBJ2-7; no firm D call. Trimming left V 3 bases short and J 3 bases short, with 9 bases between. This CDR3 is built from 12 residues. Looked up from germline, CDR1 is DFQATT and CDR2 is SNEGSKA (reference sequence). CDR3: CSASGQFYEQYF. CDR3 nucleotides: TGCAGTGCTAGTGGGCAGTTCTACGAGCAGTACTTC.

The chain carries TRBV9 and TRBJ2-1, with 7 bases lining up with TRBD2. The junction had 4 bases not matched to a gene; V was cut back by 3 bases and J by 4 bases. In germline, CDR1 is SGDLS, CDR2 YYNGEE. The CDR3 sequence is 14 residues long. CDR3 amino acids: CASSAPGLYNEQFF. The CDR3 nucleotides read TGTGCCAGCAGCGCGCCGGGACTATACAATGAGCAGTTCTTC. Full variable domain (missing parts from reference TRBV9 and TRBJ2-1): DSGVTQTPKHLITATGQRVTLRCSPRSGDLSVYWYQQSLDQGLQFLIQYYNGEERAKGNILERFSAQQFPDLHSELNLSSLELGDSALYFCASSAPGLYNEQFFGPGTRLTVL.

The genes are TRBV12-3 or TRBV12-4 and TRBJ1-6, with 7 bases lining up with TRBD1. The V gene end was trimmed by 5 bases and the J gene end by 13 bases; junction bases not matched to a gene: 11. This CDR3 region has 14 residues. The CDR3 spells CASSRTGRGWPLHF. Written as DNA, the CDR3 is TGTGCCAGCAGTCGGACAGGAAGGGGATGGCCCCTCCACTTT.

The V and J genes are TRBV20-1 and TRBJ2-5; tentatively, D is TRBD2 (7 bases). CDR1 is DFQATT and CDR2 is SNEGSKA in the germline V gene (reference sequence). This CDR3 region has 13 residues. The V and J ends lost 5 bases and 5 bases respectively, with 15 bases between them. The DNA for the CDR3 is TGCAGTGCTGAGGGCGGGGGCGGTGAGACCCAGTACTTC. It specifies CSAEGGGGETQYF.

The table lists this clonotype with a few counts. The rearrangement links TRBV20-1 to TRBJ1-1, with a tentative D call TRBD1 (5 bases). The CDR3 covers 13 residues. V was shortened by 3 bases and J by 8 bases, with 16 bases between the two germline ends. Germline V gene data show CDR1 as DFQATT and CDR2 as SNEGSKA (reference sequence). CDR3 nucleotide sequence: TGCAGTGCTAGGTCGGGGCTGGGAGACGAAGCTTTCTTT. Translation: CSARSGLGDEAFF.

V gene TRBV10-3 combines with J gene TRBJ2-1, with 9 bases aligning to TRBD2. V lost 4 bases to trimming and J lost 6 bases; unmatched junction nucleotides: 4. Germline CDR1 and CDR2: ENHRY and SYGVKD. The CDR3 loop spans 14 amino acids. CDR3 in amino acids: CAISGQLAGNEQFF. The CDR3 bases are TGTGCCATCAGTGGTCAACTAGCGGGCAATGAGCAGTTCTTC.

The V and J genes are TRBV2 and TRBJ2-7, with a possible D match to TRBD1 (6 bases). Trimming cost V 7 bases and J 0 bases, with 10 bases left between them. This CDR3 contains 13 residues. The V gene's germline CDR1 is SNHLY and CDR2 FYNNEI. The CDR3 DNA follows: TGTGCCAGCACGGGACAAATCTCCTACGAGCAGTACTTC. Amino acids: CASTGQISYEQYF.

This chain links TRBV12-3 or TRBV12-4 with TRBJ2-3; D remains ambiguous. The germline V and J ends were trimmed by 7 bases and 2 bases, with 10 bases remaining between them. The CDR3 extends over 13 amino acids. The CDR3 loop is CASTVAVTDTQYF. The CDR3 nucleotides are TGTGCCAGCACCGTCGCGGTCACAGATACGCAGTATTTT.

This clonotype was observed once. This sequence joins TRBV3-1 and TRBJ1-6; a possible D gene is TRBD1 (5 bases). Trimming took 7 bases from V and 1 from J, leaving 8 bases between them. This CDR3 has 14 amino acids. Germline CDR1 is LGHDT and CDR2 is YNNKEL (reference sequence). The CDR3 reads CASTGGSYNSPLHF. The CDR3 bases are TGTGCCAGCACGGGGGGATCCTATAATTCACCCCTCCACTTT.

This chain joins TRBV4-3 and TRBJ2-3; D gene unclear. Germline loops: CDR1 LGHNA, CDR2 YSLEER. CDR3 size: 15 residues. V dropped 1 base and J dropped 0 bases, with 8 bases sitting between them. CDR3 sequence reads: CASSQATDSTDTQYF. DNA of the CDR3: TGCGCCAGCAGCCAAGCGACGGATAGCACAGATACGCAGTATTTT.

This clonotype was counted at least ten times. The gene calls are TRBV12-3 or TRBV12-4 and TRBJ2-7; TRBD2 matches 10 bases. CDR3 length equals 14 residues. Trimming at V came to 3 bases and at J to 4 bases, leaving 3 bases not matched to a gene. The CDR3 loop is CASSLGTSAYEQYF. CDR3 coding DNA: TGTGCCAGCAGTTTGGGGACTAGCGCGTACGAGCAGTACTTC.

This clonotype was counted only a few times. The chain links TRBV12-3 or TRBV12-4 to TRBJ2-3; 11 bases map to TRBD2. Trimming at V came to 3 bases and at J to 10 bases, leaving 9 bases not matched to a gene. This CDR3 has 15 amino acids. The CDR3 protein is CASSFSGGADRSQYF. The CDR3 region has the DNA TGTGCCAGCAGTTTTAGCGGGGGGGCCGACCGATCGCAGTATTTT.

The sample holds a few counts of this clonotype. This chain joins TRBV20-1 and TRBJ1-6; D might be TRBD1 (5 bases). Germline CDR1 and CDR2: DFQATT and SNEGSKA (reference sequence). V was cut by 6 bases and J by 7 bases, with 10 bases left in between. The length of the CDR3 is 12 residues. Written as DNA, the CDR3 is TGCAGTGCCTTAAGGGGAAATTCACCCCTCCACTTT. This sequence encodes CSALRGNSPLHF.